Below, 32 T cell receptor beta chains from the same sample are listed, as sequenced in a study of cytomegalovirus exposure and HLA in healthy donors. The primer mix had 60 Vbeta and 13 Jbeta primers. Repertoires were generated with immunoSEQ multiplex PCR, while TCRdb's copy carries only in-frame clones and drops some. The sample contains approximately 210,000 clones, roughly 77% of which appear only once. Specimen: PBMCs. These receptors came from a woman aged 50 to 60 in good health and CMV-seronegative.

The genes are TRBV7-2 and TRBJ2-5; 7 bases agree with TRBD1. The trim removed 4 bases at V and 0 bases at J, leaving 17 bases unmatched. The CDR3 is made up of 19 amino acids. The germline CDR1 and CDR2 sequences are SGHTA and FQGNSA. CDR3 amino acids: CASSSLAAPTGTHQETQYF. For the CDR3, the DNA is TGTGCCAGCAGCTCTCTGGCCGCCCCGACAGGGACCCACCAAGAGACCCAGTACTTC.

Here the CDR3 reads CASSLTGREQFF. CDR3 bases: TGTGCCAGCAGCTTGACGGGAAGGGAGCAGTTCTTC. The rearrangement uses TRBV5-6 and TRBJ2-1; D is perhaps TRBD2 (5 bases). Trimming removed 1 base from V and 10 bases from J, with 9 bases in between. This CDR3 has 12 residues. Germline CDR1 reads SGHDT; CDR2 reads YYEEEE.

The chain employs TRBV7-2 and TRBJ1-1; TRBD1 agrees at 9 bases. The CDR3 is 16 residues long. Germline assignment: CDR1 SGHTA and CDR2 FQGNSA. V trimming: 6 bases; J trimming: 0 bases; junction bases outside the gene matches: 8. The CDR3 loop reads CASRSGQGRMNTEAFF. Here the CDR3 DNA reads TGTGCCAGCAGATCTGGACAGGGGCGAATGAACACTGAAGCTTTCTTT.

V and J are TRBV5-1 and TRBJ2-3; 7 nucleotides line up with TRBD2. The V gene end was trimmed by 4 bases and the J gene end by 5 bases; junction bases not matched to a gene: 7. The CDR3 is 14 residues long. The V gene's germline CDR1 is SGHRS and CDR2 YFSETQ. The CDR3: CASSRDYYGDTQYF. In DNA form, the CDR3 reads TGCGCCAGCAGCCGGGACTATTATGGAGATACGCAGTATTTT.

The V and J genes are TRBV4-3 and TRBJ2-2; TRBD2 agrees at 12 bases. The junction had 5 bases not matched to a gene; V was cut back by 1 base and J by 2 bases. Germline assignment: CDR1 LGHNA and CDR2 YSLEER. This CDR3 spans 18 amino acids. The CDR3 DNA reads as TGCGCCAGCAGCCAAGTACTAGCGGGGGGCCCTAACACCGGGGAGCTGTTTTTT. It specifies CASSQVLAGGPNTGELFF.

J is TRBJ2-7 and V is TRBV27; TRBD2 might be the D (5 bases). Trimming left V 4 bases short and J 3 bases short, with 16 bases between. CDR3 length: 15 amino acids. Germline CDR1 MNHEY, CDR2 SMNVEV (reference sequence). CDR3 bases: TGTGCCAGCAGTTCCCCCCCCGGACTGAGCTACGAGCAGTACTTC. Translating it yields CASSSPPGLSYEQYF.

The chain has TRBV13 and TRBJ2-6; 8 bases match TRBD1. Per the germline V gene, CDR1 is PRHDT and CDR2 is FYEKMQ (reference sequence). Trimming took 5 bases from V and 0 from J; bases not matched to a gene: 9. The CDR3 extends over 18 amino acids. The CDR3 DNA sequence: TGTGCCAGCAGCCTCAGGGGGCAGGGGGCCTCTGGGGCCAACGTCCTGACTTTC. This encodes CASSLRGQGASGANVLTF.

The chain carries TRBV14 and TRBJ2-7, with D perhaps TRBD2 (5 bases). Germline CDR1 and CDR2: SGHDN and FVKESK. The V end lost 8 bases, the J end lost 4 bases, and 12 bases lay between the germline ends. The CDR3 loop spans 12 amino acids. CDR3 DNA sequence: TGTGCCAGCGGGCGGGTATTGTACGAGCAGTACTTC. Translated: CASGRVLYEQYF.

This rearrangement joins TRBV6-1 to TRBJ1-5, with D hard to call. The CDR3 extends over 15 amino acids. Germline CDR1 reads MNHNS; CDR2 reads SASEGT. Deletions cut 0 bases from V and 9 bases from J, with 15 bases between. The CDR3 bases are TGTGCCAGCAGTGAAGCGGCCTCGTTGGTCAGGCCCCAGCATTTT. Its translation is CASSEAASLVRPQHF.

This clone appeared a few times. V gene TRBV4-3 combines with J gene TRBJ1-1, with D hard to call. Germline CDR1 LGHNA, CDR2 YSLEER. The CDR3 runs to 13 residues. Trimming removed 8 bases from V and 2 bases from J, with 12 bases in between. CDR3 sequence reads: CASGSWRNTEAFF. For the CDR3, the DNA is TGCGCCAGCGGAAGCTGGAGAAACACTGAAGCTTTCTTT.

V gene TRBV19 combines with J gene TRBJ1-5; D uncertain. CDR1 is LNHDA, CDR2 SQIVND, per germline (reference sequence). Trimming left V 5 bases short and J 15 bases short, with 20 bases between. The CDR3 is made up of 13 amino acids. CDR3 amino acids: CASSPSWQALLHF. CDR3 DNA sequence: TGTGCCAGTAGTCCCTCCTGGCAGGCCCTTTTGCATTTT.

The rearrangement uses TRBV7-9 and TRBJ2-1; 7 bases match TRBD2. The V segment lost 0 bases and the J segment 7 bases; nucleotides outside the gene matches: 3. The CDR3 has 14 residues. Germline V gene sequence: CDR1 SEHNR, CDR2 FQNEAQ (reference sequence). Here the CDR3 reads CASSLAGGLNEQFF. In nucleotides, the CDR3 is TGTGCCAGCAGCTTAGCGGGAGGGCTGAATGAGCAGTTCTTC.

The chain is built from TRBV29-1 and TRBJ1-2; D uncertain. V was trimmed by 3 bases and J by 5 bases, leaving 10 bases between them. CDR3 size: 12 residues. Germline values: CDR1 SQVTM, CDR2 ANQGSEA. CDR3 protein: CSVEPSLYGYTF. The CDR3 bases are TGCAGCGTTGAGCCGTCGCTATATGGCTACACCTTC.

This clone was detected once. This chain links TRBV7-2 with TRBJ2-5, with 13 nucleotides matching TRBD2. This CDR3 is built from 15 residues. CDR1 and CDR2 (germline): SGHTA, FQGNSA. The V segment lost 5 bases and the J segment 10 bases; nucleotides outside the gene matches: 10. The CDR3 loop is CASSPRTSGSQIQYF. In nucleotides, the CDR3 is TGTGCCAGCAGCCCACGGACTAGCGGGAGTCAGATCCAGTACTTC. The complete variable domain, with remaining parts taken from reference TRBV7-2 and TRBJ2-5, reads GAGVSQSPSNKVTEKGKDVELRCDPISGHTALYWYRQSLGQGLEFLIYFQGNSAPDKSGLPSDRFSAERTGGSVSTLTIQRTQQEDSAVYLCASSPRTSGSQIQYFGPGTRLLVL.

This chain uses TRBV6-4 with TRBJ2-3; D unresolved. The V gene lost 5 bases and the J gene lost 0 bases, with 12 bases spanning the gap. This CDR3 has 15 residues. The V gene's germline CDR1 is MRHNA and CDR2 SNTAGT. The CDR3 bases are TGTGCCAGCAGTTACAGCTTAACTAGCACAGATACGCAGTATTTT. Amino acid sequence: CASSYSLTSTDTQYF.

In this sample, this clone turned up a few times. The chain recombines TRBV18 with TRBJ1-1; 7 bases align to TRBD1. Germline V gene data show CDR1 as KGHSH and CDR2 as LQKENI. This CDR3 has 15 amino acids. V shed 7 bases, J shed 2 bases, and the junction held 10 bases outside the gene matches. Here the CDR3 reads CASYENRGPNTEAFF. Here the CDR3 DNA reads TGTGCCAGCTACGAAAACAGGGGACCAAACACTGAAGCTTTCTTT.

This clone was recorded once. The chain links TRBV15 to TRBJ1-2; TRBD1 might be the D (5 bases). The germline gives CDR1 LNHNV, CDR2 YYDKDF (reference sequence). The CDR3 contains 17 residues. V was cut by 2 bases and J by 6 bases, with 22 bases left in between. The DNA for the CDR3 is TGTGCCACCAGCAGATCCTCTAAGGGGAGGGAGGCTGATGGCTACACCTTC. Encoded protein: CATSRSSKGREADGYTF.

Here the CDR3 reads CASSLVGSPDRGIDTQYF. The DNA for the CDR3 is TGTGCCAGCAGCTTAGTAGGATCCCCGGACAGGGGCATAGATACGCAGTATTTT. The chain employs TRBV7-8 and TRBJ2-3; TRBD1 aligns across 9 bases. Germline CDR1 is SGHVS and CDR2 is FQNEAQ. J gave up 5 bases and V 1 base, and 13 bases lay outside the gene matches. There are 18 residues in the CDR3.

In its sample, this clone was seen a few times. The chain links TRBV19 to TRBJ1-1; unclear D gene. This CDR3 spans 12 amino acids. Germline loops: CDR1 LNHDA, CDR2 SQIVND (reference sequence). Trimming took 1 base from V and 14 from J, leaving 14 bases between them. The CDR3 nucleotides read TGTGCCAGTAGTATAGGGACTTCTCGCTGGTTCTTT. The encoded protein is CASSIGTSRWFF.

V gene TRBV29-1 combines with J gene TRBJ1-1; possible D gene TRBD1, 5 bases. With 3 bases removed from V and 7 bases from J, the gap between germline ends came to 12 bases. The CDR3 covers 12 residues. The germline gives CDR1 SQVTM, CDR2 ANQGSEA. CDR3 protein: CSVDWGQYEAFF. As DNA, the CDR3 is TGCAGCGTTGATTGGGGCCAGTATGAAGCTTTCTTT.

The rearrangement uses TRBV25-1 and TRBJ1-3; D gene uncertain. The V end lost 11 bases, the J end lost 0 bases, and 14 bases lay between the germline ends. Germline V gene data show CDR1 as MGHDK and CDR2 as SYGVNS. There are 14 residues in the CDR3. CDR3: CAPRPFTSGNTIYF. CDR3 coding DNA: TGTGCCCCGCGCCCGTTCACCTCTGGAAACACCATATATTTT.

The chain couples TRBV6-5 to TRBJ1-2, with D perhaps matching TRBD1 (5 bases). The CDR3 length is 14 residues. Germline V gives CDR1 MNHEY, CDR2 SVGAGI. Deletions cut 7 bases from V and 7 bases from J, with 19 bases between. The CDR3 DNA reads as TGTGCCAGCACCGATTGGGTAGATAGGGGTGGCTACACCTTC. Translating gives CASTDWVDRGGYTF.

The chain carries TRBV27 and TRBJ1-1; 7 bases agree with TRBD1. The germline V gene encodes CDR1 MNHEY and CDR2 SMNVEV (reference sequence). V lost 0 bases and J lost 0; bases outside the gene matches: 4. CDR3 length equals 16 residues. The CDR3 region is CASSLSRGRMNTEAFF. Written as DNA, the CDR3 is TGTGCCAGCAGTTTATCAAGGGGGCGGATGAACACTGAAGCTTTCTTT.

The chain carries TRBV28 and TRBJ1-4, with 10 nucleotides matching TRBD1. The CDR3 has 17 residues. Germline CDR1 and CDR2: MDHEN and SYDVKM. With V trimmed by 3 bases and J by 2 bases, 6 bases remained unmatched. CDR3 amino acids: CASSLDRGSSTNEKLFF. The CDR3 DNA is TGTGCCAGCAGTTTGGACAGGGGGAGTTCGACTAATGAAAAACTGTTTTTT. Looking up the rest from reference TRBV28 and TRBJ1-4 gives the full variable domain: DVKVTQSSRYLVKRTGEKVFLECVQDMDHENMFWYRQDPGLGLRLIYFSYDVKMKEKGDIPEGYSVSREKKERFSLILESASTNQTSMYLCASSLDRGSSTNEKLFFGSGTQLSVL.

This clone occurred a few times. The chain is built from TRBV4-3 and TRBJ1-2; 7 bases agree with TRBD1. Germline V gene sequence: CDR1 LGHNA, CDR2 YSLEER. This CDR3 has 15 amino acids. V shed 1 base and J 2 bases; nucleotides not matched to a gene: 4. This CDR3 reads CASSQGTGDNYGYTF. As DNA, the CDR3 is TGCGCCAGCAGCCAAGGCACAGGGGACAACTATGGCTACACCTTC.

The V call is TRBV18, the J call TRBJ2-7; D is unresolved. V lost 3 bases and J 2 bases, leaving 8 bases between the germline ends. The CDR3 is 13 amino acids. Germline V gene data show CDR1 as KGHSH and CDR2 as LQKENI. For the CDR3, the DNA is TGTGCCAGCTCACCTACCGGTACCTACGAGCAGTACTTC. The encoded protein is CASSPTGTYEQYF.

The V and J genes are TRBV9 and TRBJ1-1; maybe TRBD1 (6 bases). V lost 7 bases, J lost 2 bases, and 15 bases lay in between. The V gene's germline CDR1 is SGDLS and CDR2 YYNGEE. The CDR3 is 14 residues long. The CDR3 DNA follows: TGTGCCAGCGAATCAGGGGCAGGCAACACTGAAGCTTTCTTT. Protein product: CASESGAGNTEAFF.

The rearrangement joins TRBV5-4 to TRBJ2-1; 7 bases fit TRBD2. Germline V gene data show CDR1 as SGHNT and CDR2 as YYREEE (reference sequence). Trimming at V came to 0 bases and at J to 7 bases, leaving 7 bases not matched to a gene. This CDR3 has 15 residues. Written as DNA, the CDR3 is TGTGCCAGCAGCTTGGCGGGACTAAGCGGGAATGAGCAGTTCTTC. Residues: CASSLAGLSGNEQFF.

V and J are TRBV5-4 and TRBJ2-5, with a weak D call TRBD2 (6 bases). In germline, CDR1 is SGHNT, CDR2 YYREEE (reference sequence). The germline V and J ends were trimmed by 0 bases and 4 bases, with 13 bases remaining between them. The CDR3 contains 15 residues. CDR3 region: CASSLALGGAETQYF. The CDR3 DNA reads TGTGCCAGCAGCTTGGCCCTAGGAGGGGCAGAGACCCAGTACTTC.

This clone was detected once. The chain links TRBV7-2 to TRBJ1-1; D gene ambiguous. This CDR3 region has 13 residues. V was trimmed by 3 bases and J by 5 bases, leaving 10 bases between them. Germline CDR1 SGHTA, CDR2 FQGNSA. Written as DNA, the CDR3 is TGTGCCAGCAGCTTGACCCGGAGGACTGAAGCTTTCTTT. Its translation: CASSLTRRTEAFF.

This clone showed up just once. The chain employs TRBV5-6 and TRBJ2-1; D is unresolved. V lost 2 bases to trimming and J lost 8 bases, with 11 bases between them. The CDR3 length is 13 residues. From germline, CDR1 is SGHDT and CDR2 YYEEEE. The CDR3 sequence is CASSFDMRDEQFF. DNA for the CDR3: TGTGCCAGCAGCTTTGATATGAGAGATGAGCAGTTCTTC.

This clone was observed a handful of times. The chain couples TRBV5-1 to TRBJ1-5, with D perhaps matching TRBD1 (6 bases). The ends were cut back, 4 bases at V and 7 bases at J, with 18 bases in the middle. The germline V gene has CDR1 SGHRS and CDR2 YFSETQ. CDR3 length: 15 amino acids. This chain's CDR3 is CASSPNAGDRQPQHF. The CDR3 DNA reads as TGCGCCAGCAGCCCGAATGCAGGGGATCGGCAGCCCCAGCATTTT.